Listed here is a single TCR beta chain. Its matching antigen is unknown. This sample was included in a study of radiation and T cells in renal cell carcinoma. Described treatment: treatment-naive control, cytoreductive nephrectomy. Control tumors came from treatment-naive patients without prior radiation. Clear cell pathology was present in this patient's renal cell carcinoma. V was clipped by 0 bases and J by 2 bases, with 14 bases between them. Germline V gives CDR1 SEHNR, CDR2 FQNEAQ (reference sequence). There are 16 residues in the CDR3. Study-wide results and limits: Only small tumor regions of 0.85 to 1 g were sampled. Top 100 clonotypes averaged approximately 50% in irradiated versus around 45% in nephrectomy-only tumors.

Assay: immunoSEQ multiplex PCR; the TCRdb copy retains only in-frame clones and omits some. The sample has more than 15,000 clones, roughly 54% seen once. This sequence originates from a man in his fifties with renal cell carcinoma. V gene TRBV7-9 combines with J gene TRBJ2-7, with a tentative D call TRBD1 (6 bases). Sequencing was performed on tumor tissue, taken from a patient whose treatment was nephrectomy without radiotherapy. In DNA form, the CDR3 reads TGTGCCAGCAGCTTAGCCAGGGGCCCCTTTACCTACGAGCAGTACTTC. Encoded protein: CASSLARGPFTYEQYF.